This T cell receptor (beta chain) was retrieved from a study of T-cell memory formation after mild COVID-19 (dated by TCRdb to the early 2020s). Turning to the overall study: TCR sequence clusters from the two donors were largely donor specific. In a couple of donors, T-cell clones that expanded and contracted after mild COVID-19 were tracked by sequencing TCRalpha and TCRbeta repertoires over time. The cohort was made up of two young adult volunteers, one female and one male, who were previously healthy. The study at large found these results: The second-wave clones that peaked on day 37 were not confirmed to be SARS-CoV-2 specific. Contracting CD4+ clones turned up mainly in the CM and EM memory subsets, whereas EMRA was where CD8+ clones were enriched. Clones contracting from day 15 to 85 had balanced CD4/CD8 phenotypes, while a second wave expanding from day 15 to 37 was biased towards CD4+. The study included only a couple of mild cases, and larger cohorts that include severe cases with pre-infection samples were judged to be necessary. Some responding clones were found in pre-infection memory, which suggests that pre-existing cross-reactive memory T cells took part in the SARS-CoV-2 response.

CDR3 length: 12 amino acids, cysteine to phenylalanine. The retained sequence is limited to the CDR3, 36 bases, with the frame set at the first base. V is shortened by 0 bases, J by 8 bases, and the region joining them spans 7 bases. CDR1 and CDR2, looked up from the germline V gene (reference sequence), are LGHDT and YNNKEL. Ficoll-Paque density gradient centrifugation was used to isolate PBMCs. The sequencing machine was an Illumina NovaSeq 6000. cDNA libraries for TCRalpha and TCRbeta were prepared by 5'RACE using constant-segment primers, with sample barcodes and unique molecular identifiers added. Trizol reagent was used to extract RNA from every sample. Amplification of the libraries took two PCR steps, and the second step added a second sample barcode plus Illumina TruSeq adapters. The libraries were sequenced on an Illumina NovaSeq using 2 x 150 bp paired-end reads. On the authors' methods: With migec v1.2.7, reads were demultiplexed and then collapsed into UMI-guided consensus sequences. Using mixcr v2.1.11, UMI consensuses were aligned to TRA and TRB V and J templates and then assembled into clonotypes. A clonotype was counted as expanded or contracted only when both edgeR and NoisET called the clonotype significant, with the noise models trained on biological replicates. For edgeR calls, the thresholds were a false discovery rate-adjusted p below 0.01 and a log2 fold-change of 1. As an exploratory analysis of dynamics, max-normalized trajectories of the 1000 most abundant clonotypes were examined with PCA combined with hierarchical clustering. The CD4 or CD8 phenotype of responding clones was assigned using the separately sequenced CD4+ and CD8+ repertoires. TCRdb itself trimmed the public reads at Q25 with fastp, ran MiXCR and retained productive beta chains. Identical CDR3 protein sequences are pooled into one entry, listed with their most common genes and DNA. The V and J calls and clone size come from TCRdb's table, not from the authors' own analysis. Across this sample there are fewer than 450,000 distinct CDR3 sequences, with roughly 24% seen only once. The top ten clones comprise about 8.7% of the sample.

In regard to this clonotype: Its antigen has not been determined. Base qualities are missing; no much larger clone stands one base away.

The chain is assembled from TRBV3-1 and TRBJ2-5; the D gene is unclear. The sample consisted of PBMCs or a T cell subset sorted from them (not recorded which). The source of this sequence is an adult woman who had mild COVID-19 (a few samples of this study predate the infection). The sample titles of this study are shuffled in the database, so cell type and time point are left out; the donor was told from shared clones. The DNA sequence reads TGTGCCAGCAGCCAAGATCGGGCCACCCAGTACTTC. It is translated as CASSQDRATQYF.